A selection of T cell receptor beta chains follows, all from one sample in a study of T-cell reconstitution after alpha-beta-depleted transplantation in children. TCRdb reanalysed the PCR reads using MiXCR and keeps one entry per CDR3 protein. Of 250,000 or so distinct CDR3 sequences listed, 6.5% to 9% are singletons. This specimen consisted of PBMCs, mostly from graft donor cells, obtained 180 days after TCRalphabeta/CD19-depleted stem cell transplant. These receptors came from a male patient aged 5 to 17 who had a stem cell transplant for acute lymphoblastic leukemia, so the T cells may come from the graft donor. CDR3s include the opening cysteine and the closing phenylalanine or tryptophan. Fields, in order: clone size, J gene, D gene, V gene, CDR3 DNA, CDR3 protein. A D gene is named only where the DNA matches it firmly. For some rows the clone size is stated as once, few or many, or as a class when expanded; others skip it.

many TRBJ2-5 NA TRBV24-1 TGTGCCACCAGTGAAGGTGGGGGTTCCCAAGAGACCCAGTACTTC CATSEGGGSQETQYF
many TRBJ2-3 NA TRBV27 TGTGCCAGCAGCCCCAAAAGCACAGATACGCAGTATTTT CASSPKSTDTQYF
many TRBJ1-4 NA TRBV7-2 TGTGCCAGCAGCTTAGCGCGGGCGAGGGCCTCAAATGAAAAACTGTTTTTT CASSLARARASNEKLFF
many TRBJ2-2 NA TRBV10-3 TGTGCCATCAAAGGCACCGGGGAGCTGTTTTTT CAIKGTGELFF
many TRBJ2-3 NA TRBV7-8 TGTGCCAGCAGCTTTCCCCCGGTATGGGCGAGCACAGATACGCAGTATTTT CASSFPPVWASTDTQYF
few TRBJ1-5 TRBD1 TRBV20-1 TGCAGTGCTGGGGGACAGGGGGGGGTGTGGGGCTATAGCAATCAGCCCCAGCATTTT CSAGGQGGVWGYSNQPQHF
many TRBJ2-5 TRBD2 TRBV10-1 TGCGCCAGCAGTGTGGGACTAGCGGGCCAAGAGACCCAGTACTTC CASSVGLAGQETQYF
few TRBJ1-4 NA TRBV20-1 TGCAGTGCTAGAGAGGGGGAGGGAGCCTATCGAAAGAAGCAACTGTTTTTT CSAREGEGAYRKKQLFF
many TRBJ2-5 TRBD2 TRBV4-1 TGCGCCAGCAGCCAATCGCTAGCGGGAGGCCCTGGCCAGTACTTC CASSQSLAGGPGQYF
many TRBJ2-5 TRBD1 TRBV9 TGTGCCAGCAGCGTAGCTCAGGGGGCGCGGGAGACCCAGTACTTC CASSVAQGARETQYF
many TRBJ1-1 NA TRBV7-9 TGTGCCAGCAGCCCCCAACCCTTT CASSPQPF
many TRBJ1-5 NA TRBV6-5 TGTGCCAGCAACTCCCAGAACAGGGTTCCTAATCAGCCCCAGCATTTT CASNSQNRVPNQPQHF
many TRBJ2-5 NA TRBV7-9 TGTGCCAGCAGCTTAGGACAGTACTTC CASSLGQYF
many TRBJ1-1 NA TRBV6-5 TGTGCCAGCAGTTACTCGGGGCAAGGGAAGAACACTGAAGCTTTCTTT CASSYSGQGKNTEAFF
many TRBJ2-3 TRBD2 TRBV4-1 TGCGCCAGCAGGCGGCAAGCTGCGGGAGACGCAGATACGCAGTATTTT CASRRQAAGDADTQYF
many TRBJ1-2 TRBD1 TRBV5-1 TGCGCCAGCAGCTTGGAGGGGACAGTCAACTATGGCTACACCTTC CASSLEGTVNYGYTF
many TRBJ2-1 NA TRBV9 TGTGCCAGCAGCCTCAGGTACGAAGGAGGGCCTTCCTACAATGAGCAGTTCTTC CASSLRYEGGPSYNEQFF
many TRBJ1-1 NA TRBV7-9 TGTGCCAGCAGCTTAGCGGGGGGGCAAGGAACTGAAGCTTTCTTT CASSLAGGQGTEAFF
many TRBJ1-2 TRBD1 TRBV12-3/TRBV12-4 TGTGCCAGCAGTCCTAGGACAGGGGTCGGCTACACCTTC CASSPRTGVGYTF
few TRBJ2-5 NA TRBV6-5 TGTGCCAGCAGTTATAACGGCGATGAAGAGACCCAGTACTTC CASSYNGDEETQYF
NA TRBJ2-1 TRBD1 TRBV12-3/TRBV12-4 TGTGCCAGCAGTTACAGGGGGCTGAATAATGAGCAGTTCTTC CASSYRGLNNEQFF
many TRBJ2-5 TRBD1 TRBV6-2/TRBV6-3 TGTGCCAGCAGTCCTAGACAGGGATTGAAGACCCAGTACTTC CASSPRQGLKTQYF
many TRBJ2-2 NA TRBV29-1 TGCAGCGTTGAATCCGGGGAGCTGTTTTTT CSVESGELFF
many TRBJ1-5 NA TRBV11-2 TGTGCCAGCAGCTTATGGGCAGGGGCTAATCAGCCCCAGCATTTT CASSLWAGANQPQHF
many TRBJ2-5 TRBD2 TRBV20-1 TGCAGTGCTAGACCGGGGGGGCTCCAAGAGACCCAGTACTTC CSARPGGLQETQYF
many TRBJ1-6 NA TRBV29-1 TGCAGCGTTGAGATAGGCACTAGTTCACCCCTCCACTTT CSVEIGTSSPLHF
many TRBJ2-3 TRBD1 TRBV10-3 TGTGCCATCAGTACGGGACAGGGGGATACGCAGTATTTT CAISTGQGDTQYF
many TRBJ2-6 TRBD1 TRBV12-3/TRBV12-4 TGTGCCAGCAGTGACAGGGCCGCTGGGGCCAACGTCCTGACTTTC CASSDRAAGANVLTF
many TRBJ2-7 TRBD1 TRBV3-1 TGTGCCAGCAGCCAAGTTACCCTGGACAGGGACGAATACGAGCAGTACTTC CASSQVTLDRDEYEQYF
many TRBJ1-1 NA TRBV14 TGTGCCAGCAGCACCCTATTAAGGGGCACTGAAGCTTTCTTT CASSTLLRGTEAFF
NA TRBJ2-7 NA TRBV5-1 TGCGCCAGCAGCTTACGGAAAGATCCAGACGAGCAGTACTTC CASSLRKDPDEQYF
few TRBJ2-3 TRBD2 TRBV18 TGTGCCAGCTCACTCATCGGACTAGCGGGAGGTGCAGATACGCAGTATTTT CASSLIGLAGGADTQYF
many TRBJ2-7 NA TRBV7-9 TGTGCCAGCAGCCCCGCGGCACCGCCAGGCAATCCCTACGAGCAGTACTTC CASSPAAPPGNPYEQYF
many TRBJ2-1 NA TRBV6-5 TGTGCCAGCAGTTACGGGAGGCTAGCTGGCGGTGAGCAGTTCTTC CASSYGRLAGGEQFF
many TRBJ1-1 TRBD1 TRBV6-5 TGTGCCAGCAGTTACGAGACAGGGGGATGGACTGAAGCTTTCTTT CASSYETGGWTEAFF
many TRBJ1-4 TRBD1 TRBV20-1 TGCAGTGCTTGCCGGGACAGTGGAAATGAAAAACTGTTTTTT CSACRDSGNEKLFF
NA TRBJ2-5 NA TRBV21-1 TGTGCCAGCAGCGACAGAAGAGAGACCCAGTACTTC CASSDRRETQYF
many TRBJ2-5 NA TRBV7-6 TGTGCCAGCAGCCGAGTGGCGAGAAACGGACAAGAGACCCAGTACTTC CASSRVARNGQETQYF
many TRBJ1-5 NA TRBV6-1 TGTGCCACCATAGGTCTTCGGCAGCCCCAGCATTTT CATIGLRQPQHF
many TRBJ2-3 NA TRBV11-2 TGTGCCAGCAGCTCCAGATGGGGGTTCACGGATACGCAGTATTTT CASSSRWGFTDTQYF
many TRBJ1-5 TRBD1 TRBV16 TGTGCCAGCAGCCCACGGGACAGTAGACAGCCCCAGCATTTT CASSPRDSRQPQHF
many TRBJ1-1 NA TRBV11-1 TGTGCCAGCAGCTTAGCGCCGACGGCATGGGCTTTCTTT CASSLAPTAWAFF
many TRBJ2-4 NA TRBV5-1 TGCGCCAGCAGCCTCGACTTTGGGGTGAACATTCAGTACTTC CASSLDFGVNIQYF
many TRBJ1-3 NA TRBV20-1 TGCAGTGCTAGCGATGTGGACAGAAGCGTTGGAAACACCATATATTTT CSASDVDRSVGNTIYF
few TRBJ2-5 NA TRBV5-1 TGCGCCAGCAGCTGGGCTGTAATAGGGGATTTAGGGACCCAGTACTTC CASSWAVIGDLGTQYF
NA TRBJ2-7 NA TRBV12-5 TGTGCTAGTGGTTTGGGCAGGGCAGTGTACGAGCAGTACTTC CASGLGRAVYEQYF
many TRBJ2-1 TRBD1 TRBV9 TGTGCCAGCAGCCTGGGACAGGGGTCTTACAATGAGCAGTTCTTC CASSLGQGSYNEQFF
many TRBJ2-6 TRBD1 TRBV11-2 TGTGCCAGCAGCTTTAGACAGGGGAGGAGCTCTGGGGCCAACGTCCTGACTTTC CASSFRQGRSSGANVLTF
many TRBJ2-3 TRBD2 TRBV20-1 TGCAGTGCTAGTCCCAGCGGGGGGGCAATTACGCAGTATTTT CSASPSGGAITQYF
NA TRBJ1-2 TRBD1 TRBV6-5 TGTGCCAGCAGTTACTCGGGGACAGGGCTGGCGTATGGCTACACCTTC CASSYSGTGLAYGYTF
few TRBJ2-1 TRBD2 TRBV20-1 TGCAGTGCCATCAGCGCGGGAGGCTACAATGAGCAGTTCTTC CSAISAGGYNEQFF
many TRBJ2-5 TRBD2 TRBV7-2 TGTGCCAGCAGCTGGAGCGGGGTGGAGGAGACCCAGTACTTC CASSWSGVEETQYF
many TRBJ2-7 NA TRBV6-5 TGTGCCATCATGGGTGGGGGGAACGAGCAGTACTTC CAIMGGGNEQYF
many TRBJ2-4 NA TRBV12-3/TRBV12-4 TGTGCCAGCAGTTTTGGTCACCCCGGCAGCGGAAACATTCAGTACTTC CASSFGHPGSGNIQYF
many TRBJ2-5 TRBD2 TRBV5-5 TGTGCCAGCAGAATAGCGGGGCAGGAGACCCAGTACTTC CASRIAGQETQYF
many TRBJ2-7 NA TRBV9 TGTGCCAGCAGCGTTGCCTGGGACTACGAGCAGTACTTC CASSVAWDYEQYF